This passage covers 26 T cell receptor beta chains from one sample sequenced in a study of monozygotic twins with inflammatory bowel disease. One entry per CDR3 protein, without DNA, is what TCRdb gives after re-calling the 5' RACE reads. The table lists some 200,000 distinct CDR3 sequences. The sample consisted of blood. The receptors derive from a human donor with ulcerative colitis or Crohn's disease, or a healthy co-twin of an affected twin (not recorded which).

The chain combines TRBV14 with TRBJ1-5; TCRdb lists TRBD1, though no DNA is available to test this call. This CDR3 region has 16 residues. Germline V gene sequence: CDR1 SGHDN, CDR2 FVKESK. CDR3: CASHQGTQYSNQPQHF.

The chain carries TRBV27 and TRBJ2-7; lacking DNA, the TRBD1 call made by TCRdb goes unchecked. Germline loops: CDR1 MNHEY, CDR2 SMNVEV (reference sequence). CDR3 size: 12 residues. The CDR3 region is CASGPVIYEQYF.

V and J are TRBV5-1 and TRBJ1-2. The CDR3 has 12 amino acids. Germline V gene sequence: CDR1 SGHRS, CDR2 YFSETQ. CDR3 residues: CASSSGFHGYTF.

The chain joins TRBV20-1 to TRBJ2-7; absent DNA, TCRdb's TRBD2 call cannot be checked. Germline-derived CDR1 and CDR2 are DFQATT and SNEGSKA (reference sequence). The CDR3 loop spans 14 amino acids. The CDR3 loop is CSAGVFSGEYEQYF.

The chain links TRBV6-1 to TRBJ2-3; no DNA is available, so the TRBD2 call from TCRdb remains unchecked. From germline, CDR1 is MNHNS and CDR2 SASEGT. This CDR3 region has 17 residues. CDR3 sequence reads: CASSESLAGGPGDTQYF.

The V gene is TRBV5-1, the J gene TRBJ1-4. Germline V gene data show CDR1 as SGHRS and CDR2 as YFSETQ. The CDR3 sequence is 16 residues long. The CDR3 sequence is CASSLRDPYGNEKLFF. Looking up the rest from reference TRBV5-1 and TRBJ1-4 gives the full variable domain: KAGVTQTPRYLIKTRGQQVTLSCSPISGHRSVSWYQQTPGQGLQFLFEYFSETQRNKGNFPGRFSGRQFSNSRSEMNVSTLELGDSALYLCASSLRDPYGNEKLFFGSGTQLSVL.

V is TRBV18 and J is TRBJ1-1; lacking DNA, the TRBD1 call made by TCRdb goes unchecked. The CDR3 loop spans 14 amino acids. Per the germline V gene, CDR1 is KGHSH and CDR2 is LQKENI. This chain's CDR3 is CASSPGRGLSEAFF.

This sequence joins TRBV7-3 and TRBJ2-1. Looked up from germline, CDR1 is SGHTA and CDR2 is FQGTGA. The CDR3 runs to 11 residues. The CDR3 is CASSSTGEQFF.

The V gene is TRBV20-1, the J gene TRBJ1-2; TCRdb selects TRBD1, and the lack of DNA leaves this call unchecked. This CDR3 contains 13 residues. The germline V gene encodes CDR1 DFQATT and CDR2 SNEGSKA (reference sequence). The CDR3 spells CSGPNTGIYGYTF.

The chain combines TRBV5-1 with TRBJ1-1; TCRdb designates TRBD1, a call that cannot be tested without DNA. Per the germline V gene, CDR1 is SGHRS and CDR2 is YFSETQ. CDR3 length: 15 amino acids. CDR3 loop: CASSFRNRESSEAFF.

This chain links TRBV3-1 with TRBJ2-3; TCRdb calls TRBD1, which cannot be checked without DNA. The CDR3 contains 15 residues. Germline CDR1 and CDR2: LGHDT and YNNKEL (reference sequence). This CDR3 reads CASSQDPWRGDTQYF.

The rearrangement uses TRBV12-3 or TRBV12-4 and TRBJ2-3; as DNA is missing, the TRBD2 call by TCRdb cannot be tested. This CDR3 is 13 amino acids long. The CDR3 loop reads CASGRGGRDTQYF.

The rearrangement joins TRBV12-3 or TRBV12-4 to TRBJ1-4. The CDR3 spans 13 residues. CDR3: CASTNSEREKLFF.

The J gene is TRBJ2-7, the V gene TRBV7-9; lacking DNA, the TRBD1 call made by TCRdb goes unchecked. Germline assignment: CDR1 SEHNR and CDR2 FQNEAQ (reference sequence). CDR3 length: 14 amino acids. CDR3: CASSSRQGSYEQYF.

CDR3 loop: CASSLEFNTEAFF. The chain uses TRBV7-9 and TRBJ1-1. Germline loops: CDR1 SEHNR, CDR2 FQNEAQ (reference sequence). The CDR3 has 13 residues.

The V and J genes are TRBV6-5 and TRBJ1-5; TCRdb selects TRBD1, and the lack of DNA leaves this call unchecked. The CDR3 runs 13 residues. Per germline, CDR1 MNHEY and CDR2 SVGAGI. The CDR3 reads CASSPDRLQPQHF.

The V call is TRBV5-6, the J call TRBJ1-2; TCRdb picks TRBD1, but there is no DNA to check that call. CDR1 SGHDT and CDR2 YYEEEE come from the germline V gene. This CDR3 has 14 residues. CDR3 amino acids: CASSLETGRRGYTF.

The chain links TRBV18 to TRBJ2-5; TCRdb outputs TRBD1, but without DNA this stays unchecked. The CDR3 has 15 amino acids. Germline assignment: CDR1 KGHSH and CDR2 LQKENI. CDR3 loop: CASSPRQGTEETQYF.

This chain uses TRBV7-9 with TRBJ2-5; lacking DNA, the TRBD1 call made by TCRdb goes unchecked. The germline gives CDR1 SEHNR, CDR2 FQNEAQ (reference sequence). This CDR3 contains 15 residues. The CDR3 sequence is CASSLGGQEKETQYF.

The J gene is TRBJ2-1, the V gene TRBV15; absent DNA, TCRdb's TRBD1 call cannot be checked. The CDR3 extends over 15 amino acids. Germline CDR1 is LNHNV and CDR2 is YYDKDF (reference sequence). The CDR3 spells CATSRTTGHYNEQFF.

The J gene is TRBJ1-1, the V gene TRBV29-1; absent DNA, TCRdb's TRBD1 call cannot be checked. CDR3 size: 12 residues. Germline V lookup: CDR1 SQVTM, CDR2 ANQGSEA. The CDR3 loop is CSAGQPNTEAFF.

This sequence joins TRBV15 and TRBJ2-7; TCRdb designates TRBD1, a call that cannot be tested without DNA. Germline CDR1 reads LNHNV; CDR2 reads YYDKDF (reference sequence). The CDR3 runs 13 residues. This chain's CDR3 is CATSSRVSIEQYF.

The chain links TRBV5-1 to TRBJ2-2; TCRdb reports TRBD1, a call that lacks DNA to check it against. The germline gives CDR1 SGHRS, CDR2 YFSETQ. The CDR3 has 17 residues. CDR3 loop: CASSLGAARPNTGELFF.

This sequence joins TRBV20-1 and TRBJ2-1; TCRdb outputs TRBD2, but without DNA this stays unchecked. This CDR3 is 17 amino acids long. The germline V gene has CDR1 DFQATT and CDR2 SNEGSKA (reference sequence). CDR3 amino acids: CSARRGGGFRSYNEQFF.

The CDR3 is CASSSTTAWTSGGWDTQYF. The chain links TRBV5-4 to TRBJ2-3; without DNA, the TCRdb call of TRBD2 cannot be checked. Germline V gene sequence: CDR1 SGHNT, CDR2 YYREEE (reference sequence). The CDR3 runs to 19 residues.

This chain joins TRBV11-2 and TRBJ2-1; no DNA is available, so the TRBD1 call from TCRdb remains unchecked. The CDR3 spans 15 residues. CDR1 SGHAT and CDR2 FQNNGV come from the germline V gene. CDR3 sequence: CAILGQGTPYNEQFF.